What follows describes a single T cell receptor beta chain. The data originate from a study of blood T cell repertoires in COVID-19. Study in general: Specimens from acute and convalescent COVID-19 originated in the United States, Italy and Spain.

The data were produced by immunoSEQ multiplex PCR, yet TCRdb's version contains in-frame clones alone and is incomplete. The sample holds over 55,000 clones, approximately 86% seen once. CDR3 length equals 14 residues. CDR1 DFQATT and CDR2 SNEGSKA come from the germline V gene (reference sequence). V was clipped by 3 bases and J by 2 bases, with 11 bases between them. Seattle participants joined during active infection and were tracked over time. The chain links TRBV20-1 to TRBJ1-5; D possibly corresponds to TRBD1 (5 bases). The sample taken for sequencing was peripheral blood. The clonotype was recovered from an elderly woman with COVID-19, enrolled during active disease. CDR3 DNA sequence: TGCAGTGCTAGTGGCAGGGCGGGCAATCAGCCCCAGCATTTT. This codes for CSASGRAGNQPQHF.